This T cell receptor beta chain was identified during a study of regulatory T cells in long-lasting Graves disease (dated by TCRdb to the early 2020s). Turning to the overall study: In the newly diagnosed Graves' disease group, patients had been taking antithyroid drugs for less than 3 months. A total of about 33 samples underwent TCR sequencing, from about 13 patients with persistent Graves' disease and 20 or so patients with newly diagnosed Graves' disease. This study used TCR sequencing and RNA sequencing of peripheral blood to compare persistent Graves' disease patients against newly diagnosed Graves' disease patients. The study took place in China and was registered as a clinical trial.

Germline trimming amounts to 0 bases on V and 4 bases on J, with 5 as the count of junction bases outside the gene matches. Reading the germline V gene gives CDR1 SGHDT and CDR2 YYEEEE. The CDR3 goes from the cysteine to the phenylalanine over 15 residues. Just CDR3 DNA is preserved here, 45 bases in frame from base 1. On the study overall, not on this receptor specifically: The study examined only peripheral blood because the primary lesion, thyroid tissue, could not be accessed. Persistent Graves' disease patients showed lower TCR Shannon entropy and fewer highly expanded clones than newly diagnosed patients, suggesting clonal expansion. The authors acknowledged the small sample size as a limitation that may reduce accuracy. TRBV28, TRBJ1-2 and TRBJ2-5 were preferentially used in persistent disease, while TRBV20-1 and TRBJ2-1 were favored in newly diagnosed disease. Patients with persistent disease shared more public clonotypes (approximately 2,500) than newly diagnosed patients did (966). Sequencing and analysis were restricted to the TCR beta chain.

In regard to this clonotype: This clone's antigen is unknown. Base qualities are not provided; no much larger clone lies one nucleotide away.

Library preparation used multiplex PCR. The reads were generated on an Illumina HiSeq 4000. TCR beta libraries were built with iRepertoire HTBI primers and Arm-PCR amplification of CDR3 regions. PCR products were gel purified before sequencing. The published analysis was carried out like this. Across samples, roughly 60 TRBV and 13 to 15 TRBJ segments were identified and used for gene usage analysis of CDR3 amino acid clonotypes. Filtered high-quality paired reads were merged into contigs using COPE and FqMerger. BLAST was used to align contigs to IMGT TRBV, TRBD and TRBJ reference genes, and CDR3 was defined according to IMGT. Highly expanded clones were defined as clonotypes with a frequency above 0.1%. Repertoire diversity was measured by Shannon entropy, and V-J evenness by the Gini coefficient. A clonotype found in more than one individual was treated as public. TCRdb reanalyzed the raw reads on its own, using fastp at Q25 for trimming and MiXCR for clone calling, and kept in-frame beta chains. Here each entry gathers all rows of one CDR3 protein and keeps the most common genes and DNA. V and J calls and clone size were set by TCRdb, not the authors. The sample table contains 530,000 or so distinct CDR3 sequences; only one count was recorded for roughly 16% of them. The ten largest make up 9.5% to 15% of the sample.

The sample's time point label, decoded: newly diagnosed GD, antithyroid drugs for less than 3 months. RNA was extracted from PBMCs in TRIzol for both TCR sequencing and RNA sequencing. Graves' disease was diagnosed according to American Thyroid Association guidelines. The patients came from an endocrinology department in Xi'an, China. Each patient gave roughly 10 milliliters of peripheral blood, collected in an EDTA anticoagulant tube. Ficoll Paque Plus density gradient separation was used to isolate PBMCs, and no additional T cell sorting was done. An Agilent 2100 Bioanalyzer and agarose gel were used to assess RNA quality, and a NanoDrop 2000 was used to measure RNA concentration. The sample was also reused in another study, on T cells in Graves' hyperthyroidism and ophthalmopathy. As the second publication notes: A patient counted as having stable Graves' hyperthyroidism if no progression to ophthalmopathy occurred over 18 months of follow-up. Hyperthyroidism patients were newly diagnosed, with disease duration under 2 months, and aged 18 to 65 years. The study excluded patients with uncontrolled infections, other autoimmune diseases, pregnancy or lactation. Clinical symptoms, serum thyroxine and TRAb, thyroid ultrasound, and orbital computed tomography formed the basis for the diagnoses. The TCR CDR3 was subjected to a first round of RT-PCR using the HTBI primer set and the Qiagen OneStep RT-PCR kit. Most expanded thyroid clonotypes (frequency above 0.001) were also detected in blood, a finding suggesting that blood repertoires may reflect thyroid immune responses. Ophthalmopathy was separated from stable hyperthyroidism by a 13 V-J signature model, with approximately 89% sensitivity and approximately 84% specificity obtained in cross-validation and 80%/75% obtained in testing. In validation, the model predicted progression to ophthalmopathy with 65% to 71% sensitivity and around 72% specificity, a median of roughly seven months before onset. TCR V-J signatures able to tell the groups apart were searched for in a discovery cohort of 95 or so patients, of whom around 43 had Graves' ophthalmopathy and roughly 58 had stable Graves' hyperthyroidism. An independent validation cohort of 18 to 20 hyperthyroidism patients and approximately 16 patients who later progressed to ophthalmopathy tested prospective prediction of ophthalmopathy. For training and testing, the 100 or so patients in the discovery cohort were randomly divided in a 7:3 ratio. The study also compared thyroid tissue and blood T-cell repertoires from more than 5 Graves' hyperthyroidism patients. After blood sampling, hyperthyroidism patients were treated with methimazole at a starting dose of 30 mg daily, and ophthalmopathy patients were treated with high-dose intravenous methylprednisolone. Libraries were constructed in a second round of multiplex PCR, after which size selection and purification were carried out. Sequencing of the libraries was done on an Illumina HiSeq2000 using paired-end 100 bp reads. SOAPnuke was used to process the raw data, throwing out any read that contained adapters or uncalled bases, had a mean Phred below 15, or lacked an exact constant-primer or identifier match. High-quality paired reads were merged with COPE v1.2.5, and unique nucleotide sequences were defined as clonotypes. MiTCR v1.1 was used to align clonotypes to the IMGT TRBV, TRBD and TRBJ reference segments. The analysis included only V-J combinations with a frequency above 0.0001, which together covered around 99% of the repertoires. A TCS score was defined as the ratio of F50 (clonal expansion) to E x V (chaos), with BLOSUM62-based TCRdist applied between CDR3 peptides within each V-J. Welch's t-statistics and random forest reduced some 510 V-J features to under 15, which were used in a naive Bayes classifier (R e1071). No statistical method was used to set the sample size in advance, and investigators knew the group allocation. According to the paper, TCR Vbeta CDR3 sequencing was carried out on approximately 140 peripheral blood samples, which came from 40 to 45 ophthalmopathy, roughly 75 hyperthyroidism and 17 progressor patients.

The source of this sequence is a man younger than 30 with Graves disease. Donor details come from another sample of the same person, matched by shared clones. Specimen: peripheral blood mononuclear cells (PBMCs), collected at new diagnosis, from a patient treated with antithyroid drugs. This receptor chain uses TRBV5-6 and TRBJ1-2, with 8 central nucleotides matching TRBD1. CDR3 sequence: CASSLAPTGGYGYTF. The sequence in DNA is TGTGCCAGCAGCTTGGCGCCTACAGGGGGCTATGGCTACACCTTC.